This T cell receptor (beta chain) was sequenced for a study of T cells in Graves' hyperthyroidism and ophthalmopathy. Findings and limits, study-wide: Onset of ophthalmopathy came a median roughly 6.9 months after the model predicted it.

There were TCR beta CDR3 regions amplified from RNA transcripts. HTBI primers were employed in a first-round RT-PCR of the TCR CDR3. TCRdb passed the multiplex PCR reads through MiXCR, listing each CDR3 protein once. Of approximately 360,000 distinct CDR3 sequences in the sample, about 25% are singletons; the top ten hold about 73%. Graves' hyperthyroidism qualified as stable when ophthalmopathy did not progress within 18 months. Uncontrolled infection, other autoimmune disease, pregnancy or lactation excluded patients. As concerns this clonotype: The antigen remains undetermined.

The CDR3 length is 14 residues. Germline assignment: CDR1 MNHEY and CDR2 SMNVEV (reference sequence). With 7 bases clipped from V and 7 bases from J, the junction kept 8 bases outside the gene matches. Sequencing used blood. The chain couples TRBV27 to TRBJ2-1, with 9 bases that match TRBD2. The sequence was collected from a man in his fifties or sixties with Graves' hyperthyroidism. The CDR3 sequence: CASTRGSGRNEQFF. CDR3 sequence (DNA): TGTGCCAGCACCCGGGGTAGCGGGAGAAATGAGCAGTTCTTC.